Shown below are 23 T cell receptor beta chains from a single sample sequenced in a study of T cells in Graves' hyperthyroidism and ophthalmopathy. Authors of the study amplified TCR beta CDR3 regions from RNA transcripts. The primer set for the first-round RT-PCR of the TCR CDR3 was HTBI. TCRdb redid the calling of the multiplex PCR reads with MiXCR, one entry per CDR3 protein. The data contain around 450,000 distinct CDR3 sequences, 15% to 17% of them seen just once; the ten biggest clones take up around 7.7%. The sequencing input was blood. Every receptor here comes from a woman between 18 and 29 years old with Graves' hyperthyroidism.

This clonotype was seen a few times. The V call is TRBV7-2, the J call TRBJ2-3; 9 bases fit TRBD1. Trimming took 4 bases from V and 4 from J; bases not matched to a gene: 9. This CDR3 is 16 amino acids long. The germline V gene has CDR1 SGHTA and CDR2 FQGNSA. The CDR3 DNA follows: TGTGCCAGCAGCTCGAGGACAGGGGAAGAAGCAGATACGCAGTATTTT. This codes for CASSSRTGEEADTQYF.

This chain connects TRBV28 to TRBJ1-2, with 8 bases fitting TRBD1. J gave up 1 base and V 5 bases, and 6 bases lay outside the gene matches. The CDR3 loop spans 15 amino acids. Germline-derived CDR1 and CDR2 are MDHEN and SYDVKM. CDR3 amino acids: CASSTSGQVNYGYTF. Here the CDR3 DNA reads TGTGCCAGCAGTACATCGGGACAGGTTAACTATGGCTACACCTTC.

This clonotype was counted ten times or more. The chain recombines TRBV27 with TRBJ2-1; TRBD2 aligns across 9 bases. Germline V lookup: CDR1 MNHEY, CDR2 SMNVEV (reference sequence). The CDR3 is made up of 13 amino acids. Germline trimming cut 6 bases from V and 6 bases from J; bases unmatched to any gene: 3. CDR3 coding DNA: TGTGCCAGCAGGCCGGGACTAGCCAATGAGCAGTTCTTC. This gives the protein CASRPGLANEQFF.

V and J are TRBV29-1 and TRBJ2-7, with 7 bases matching TRBD1. Trimming at V came to 7 bases and at J to 1 base, leaving 7 bases not matched to a gene. This CDR3 region has 13 residues. CDR1 and CDR2 from the germline V gene are SQVTM and ANQGSEA. CDR3 in amino acids: CSAGQAPSYEQYF. CDR3 coding DNA: TGCAGCGCTGGACAGGCACCTTCCTACGAGCAGTACTTC.

The chain has TRBV19 and TRBJ1-5; TRBD1 might be the D (6 bases). Looked up from germline, CDR1 is LNHDA and CDR2 is SQIVND (reference sequence). The germline V and J ends were trimmed by 5 bases and 6 bases, with 14 bases remaining between them. CDR3 length: 14 residues. Here the CDR3 reads CASSGQPGIQPQHF. The CDR3, as DNA: TGTGCCAGTAGTGGACAGCCGGGTATTCAGCCCCAGCATTTT.

The V call is TRBV9, the J call TRBJ2-3; D is undetermined. The CDR3 covers 15 residues. Trimming pared 4 bases from V and 4 bases from J, leaving 16 bases between. Germline values: CDR1 SGDLS, CDR2 YYNGEE. This chain's CDR3 is CASSLALTGADTQYF. Written as DNA, the CDR3 is TGTGCCAGCAGCCTGGCACTCACCGGAGCAGATACGCAGTATTTT.

The gene calls are TRBV5-1 and TRBJ1-3; D uncertain. Germline V gene data show CDR1 as SGHRS and CDR2 as YFSETQ. CDR3 length: 13 residues. The V gene lost 2 bases and the J gene lost 4 bases, with 7 bases spanning the gap. The CDR3 sequence: CASSFSTGNTIYF. CDR3 in DNA: TGCGCCAGCAGCTTCTCGACAGGAAACACCATATATTTT.

This clonotype has a count of ten or more. V and J are TRBV28 and TRBJ1-4, with a weak D call TRBD1 (5 bases). Germline CDR1 is MDHEN and CDR2 is SYDVKM. This CDR3 is 15 amino acids long. V gave up 1 base and J gave up 4 bases, with 10 bases separating them. The CDR3: CASSLSGRFNEKLFF. The CDR3 bases are TGTGCCAGCAGTTTATCGGGACGGTTTAATGAAAAACTGTTTTTT.

This clonotype was observed at least ten times. The chain recombines TRBV28 with TRBJ2-7; weak D call: TRBD1 (6 bases). Trimming took off 8 bases at V and 1 base at J, with 9 bases between the two ends. This CDR3 has 12 residues. The germline V gene encodes CDR1 MDHEN and CDR2 SYDVKM. CDR3 nucleotides: TGTGCCAGCTGGGACACTTCCTACGAGCAGTACTTC. It specifies CASWDTSYEQYF. Together with reference TRBV28 and TRBJ2-7, the CDR3 gives the full variable domain: DVKVTQSSRYLVKRTGEKVFLECVQDMDHENMFWYRQDPGLGLRLIYFSYDVKMKEKGDIPEGYSVSREKKERFSLILESASTNQTSMYLCASWDTSYEQYFGPGTRLTVT.

The chain couples TRBV20-1 to TRBJ2-5; 9 bases line up with TRBD2. From germline, CDR1 is DFQATT and CDR2 SNEGSKA (reference sequence). V lost 0 bases and J lost 4; bases outside the gene matches: 6. This CDR3 comprises 15 residues. DNA for the CDR3: TGCAGTGCTAGAGATCACCTAGCGGGAATAGAGACCCAGTACTTC. It yields the protein CSARDHLAGIETQYF.

The chain combines TRBV7-3 with TRBJ2-3; D possibly corresponds to TRBD2 (5 bases). The germline gives CDR1 SGHTA, CDR2 FQGTGA. Trimming took 1 base from V and 5 from J, leaving 10 bases between them. This CDR3 contains 14 residues. CDR3 amino acids: CASSLREIGDTQYF. CDR3 nucleotide sequence: TGTGCCAGCAGCTTAAGGGAGATCGGAGATACGCAGTATTTT.

This clonotype was observed a few times. The rearrangement links TRBV6-2 or TRBV6-3 to TRBJ1-1; 9 positions match TRBD1. Germline V gene lookup returns CDR1 MNHEY and CDR2 SVGEGT. Unmatched junction bases numbered 3, after V lost 6 bases and J lost 1 base. CDR3 length equals 14 residues. The CDR3 nucleotides are TGTGCCAGCAGGACAGGGGGTTGGAACACTGAAGCTTTCTTT. Translated, it gives CASRTGGWNTEAFF.

The table lists this clonotype with many counts. V and J are TRBV10-3 and TRBJ1-2; D gene uncertain. Between the trimmed V and J ends, which lost 2 bases and 9 bases, there was a span of 10 bases. The length of the CDR3 is 12 residues. Germline CDR1 ENHRY, CDR2 SYGVKD. This chain's CDR3 is CAISEGGYRYTF. The CDR3 coding sequence is TGTGCCATCAGTGAGGGAGGTTATCGCTACACCTTC.

With respect to this clonotype: Relative to the germline gene, one junction end is altered; a read error may explain this. The chain couples TRBV12-3 or TRBV12-4 to TRBJ2-1; D remains unclear. The CDR3 totals 11 residues. CDR3 nucleotide sequence: TGCGCCACTCGCTCCTACAATGAGCAGTTCTTC. It specifies CATRSYNEQFF.

This rearrangement joins TRBV28 to TRBJ2-3; D might be TRBD2 (5 bases). CDR3 length: 15 amino acids. V lost 3 bases to trimming and J lost 2 bases, with 12 bases between them. Germline assignment: CDR1 MDHEN and CDR2 SYDVKM. This chain's CDR3 is CASSFLGENTDTQYF. The CDR3 coding sequence is TGTGCCAGCAGTTTCCTCGGGGAGAACACAGATACGCAGTATTTT.

Comment on this clonotype: Sequence at one end of the junction differs from germline and may be a read error. V gene TRBV6-1 combines with J gene TRBJ2-3, with unresolved D. CDR1 is MNHNS, CDR2 SASEGT, per germline. The CDR3 length is 15 residues. The CDR3 region has the DNA TGTGCCACCAGTGATTTCGGATTCGGCGCAGATACGCAGTATTTT. Translated, it gives CATSDFGFGADTQYF.

The genes are TRBV27 and TRBJ2-7; weak D call: TRBD2 (5 bases). V gave up 5 bases and J gave up 7 bases, with 18 bases separating them. The CDR3 runs 14 residues. Germline CDR1 and CDR2: MNHEY and SMNVEV (reference sequence). The CDR3 sequence: CASSPIASPGEQYF. The CDR3 coding sequence is TGTGCCAGCAGTCCCATAGCGAGCCCGGGGGAGCAGTACTTC.

V is TRBV28 and J is TRBJ1-2; TRBD1 matches 9 bases. From germline, CDR1 is MDHEN and CDR2 SYDVKM. The junction had 10 bases not matched to a gene; V was cut back by 5 bases and J by 9 bases. The CDR3 runs 14 residues. The CDR3 protein is CASSPPETGGRYTF. The CDR3 DNA is TGTGCCAGCAGTCCCCCAGAGACAGGGGGTCGCTACACCTTC.

With respect to this clonotype: A much larger clone lies one base from this, so it may be a read error. The chain carries TRBV7-2 and TRBJ1-2; D not certain. The CDR3 totals 14 residues. CDR1 is SGHTA, CDR2 FQGNSA, per germline. CDR3 bases: TGTGTCAGCAGCTTACTCGCAGCACACTATGGCTACACCTTC. This codes for CVSSLLAAHYGYTF.

The chain combines TRBV20-1 with TRBJ2-7, with 9 bases lining up with TRBD1. Germline-derived CDR1 and CDR2 are DFQATT and SNEGSKA (reference sequence). CDR3 length equals 16 residues. V shed 5 bases, J shed 0 bases, and the junction held 11 bases outside the gene matches. Written as DNA, the CDR3 is TGCAGTGCTCCCGGGACAGGGATTTCTTCCTCCTACGAGCAGTACTTC. Translation: CSAPGTGISSSYEQYF.

This clonotype was seen only a few times. The chain is built from TRBV2 and TRBJ1-6, with a possible D match to TRBD1 (5 bases). The CDR3 is made up of 15 amino acids. V lost 4 bases, J lost 0 bases, and 7 bases lay in between. The germline V gene has CDR1 SNHLY and CDR2 FYNNEI. DNA for the CDR3: TGTGCCAGCAGTGGACAGAGCTCCTATAATTCACCCCTCCACTTT. It specifies CASSGQSSYNSPLHF.

There are a few counts of this clonotype. The chain carries TRBV9 and TRBJ1-2; D gene uncertain. The CDR3 is 12 residues long. Per the germline V gene, CDR1 is SGDLS and CDR2 is YYNGEE. V was trimmed by 1 base and J by 4 bases, leaving 5 bases between them. CDR3 loop: CASSVNTYGYTF. CDR3 nucleotides: TGTGCCAGCAGCGTAAACACCTATGGCTACACCTTC.

V usage is TRBV6-9 and J usage is TRBJ1-5; D is possibly TRBD1 (5 bases). Trimming took 7 bases from V and 0 from J, leaving 13 bases between them. Germline V lookup: CDR1 MNHGY, CDR2 SVAAGI. The CDR3 length is 15 residues. The CDR3 reads CASKEGRDSNQPQHF. The CDR3 DNA reads as TGTGCCAGCAAGGAGGGGAGGGATAGCAATCAGCCCCAGCATTTT.